The 24 T cell receptor beta chains given below trace back to one sample, sequenced in a study of T cell repertoires in cytomegalovirus infection. Their cognate antigens are unknown. TCRdb used MiXCR to reprocess the reads, holding one entry per CDR3 protein. The table lists approximately 270,000 distinct CDR3 sequences, around 20% of them singletons. This sample comprised cultured PBMCs, obtained from culture after CMV antigen stimulation. These receptors originate from a human donor in good health (CMV status not recorded). Some clones in this sample may be carry-over from other donors' samples.

This clonotype has only one observation. This rearrangement joins TRBV28 to TRBJ1-5; no clear D. The germline CDR1 and CDR2 sequences are MDHEN and SYDVKM. The CDR3 has 12 residues. Trimming cost V 7 bases and J 7 bases, with 11 bases left between them. In DNA, the CDR3 is TGTGCCAGCACGGGCTTACGCCAGCCCCAGCATTTT. Amino acids: CASTGLRQPQHF.

This clonotype was recorded at least ten times. The rearrangement joins TRBV12-3 or TRBV12-4 to TRBJ2-7; no definite D call. With 1 base removed from V and 6 bases from J, the gap between germline ends came to 10 bases. The CDR3 is 13 residues long. Here the CDR3 DNA reads TGTGCCAGCAGTTTAGGACACCCGGGCGAGCAGTACTTC. It translates to CASSLGHPGEQYF.

The sample holds one count of this clonotype. V usage is TRBV20-1 and J usage is TRBJ2-7, with TRBD2 matching 8 bases. The CDR3 spans 13 residues. CDR1 DFQATT and CDR2 SNEGSKA come from the germline V gene (reference sequence). In DNA, the CDR3 is TGCAGAGTCAGGGGACTAGATGCATACGAGCAGTACTTC. Translation: CRVRGLDAYEQYF.

The chain employs TRBV7-8 and TRBJ1-6, with 9 bases identical to TRBD1. Germline CDR1 reads SGHVS; CDR2 reads FQNEAQ. V shed 0 bases, J shed 7 bases, and the junction held 4 bases outside the gene matches. The CDR3 is 16 amino acids. CDR3 region: CASSLAGTGTNSPLHF. DNA of the CDR3: TGTGCCAGCAGCTTAGCAGGGACAGGGACGAATTCACCCCTCCACTTT. The full variable domain, its missing parts supplied by reference TRBV7-8 and TRBJ1-6, is GAGVSQSPRYKVAKRGQDVALRCDPISGHVSLFWYQQALGQGPEFLTYFQNEAQLDKSGLPSDRFFAERPEGSVSTLKIQRTQQEDSAVYLCASSLAGTGTNSPLHFGNGTRLTVT.

The rearrangement uses TRBV19 and TRBJ1-5; D might be TRBD1 (6 bases). The V end was cut by 3 bases, the J end by 3 bases, with 12 bases between. The V gene's germline CDR1 is LNHDA and CDR2 SQIVND (reference sequence). The CDR3 is 15 residues long. The CDR3 DNA follows: TGTGCCAGTAGTATTGTAGGGGGTAACAATCAGCCCCAGCATTTT. Amino acids: CASSIVGGNNQPQHF.

The chain joins TRBV5-4 to TRBJ2-4; 15 bases agree with TRBD2. The CDR3 has 17 amino acids. CDR1 is SGHNT, CDR2 YYREEE, per germline (reference sequence). V gave up 0 bases and J gave up 6 bases; unmatched junction bases: 4. The CDR3 nucleotides read TGTGCCAGCAGCTTGGGGGGACTAGCGGGAGGTGTAAACATTCAGTACTTC. Protein: CASSLGGLAGGVNIQYF. The full variable domain, in which reference TRBV5-4 and TRBJ2-4 provide the parts outside the CDR3, is ETGVTQSPTHLIKTRGQQVTLRCSSQSGHNTVSWYQQALGQGPQFIFQYYREEENGRGNFPPRFSGLQFPNYSSELNVNALELDDSALYLCASSLGGLAGGVNIQYFGAGTRLSVL.

In this sample, this clonotype turned up a few times. V gene TRBV27 combines with J gene TRBJ2-3; a possible D gene is TRBD1 (6 bases). Per the germline V gene, CDR1 is MNHEY and CDR2 is SMNVEV (reference sequence). The CDR3 sequence is 14 residues long. With 2 bases removed from V and 4 bases from J, the gap between germline ends came to 10 bases. The CDR3 spells CASSLRDTSDTQYF. CDR3 bases: TGTGCCAGCAGTTTAAGGGACACATCAGATACGCAGTATTTT.

This clonotype was observed a handful of times. V gene TRBV7-2 combines with J gene TRBJ2-6; D is perhaps TRBD1 (5 bases). In germline, CDR1 is SGHTA, CDR2 FQGNSA. CDR3 length equals 18 residues. The V and J ends lost 4 bases and 5 bases respectively, with 21 bases between them. This CDR3 reads CASSSPREDTWRANVLTF. The CDR3 nucleotides are TGTGCCAGCAGCTCACCCAGAGAGGACACTTGGAGGGCCAACGTCCTGACTTTC.

CDR3 bases: TGTGCCAGCAACACGATCACCGGGGAGCTGTTTTTT. Translation: CASNTITGELFF. The chain is built from TRBV9 and TRBJ2-2; D not certain. This CDR3 contains 12 residues. The V end lost 6 bases, the J end lost 4 bases, and 7 bases lay between the germline ends. Germline CDR1 SGDLS, CDR2 YYNGEE.

This clonotype showed up many times. The gene calls are TRBV6-2 or TRBV6-3 and TRBJ2-1; either TRBD1 or TRBD2 may fit D (5 bases each). Trimming took off 1 base at V and 6 bases at J, with 10 bases between the two ends. CDR1 is MNHEY and CDR2 is SVGEGT in the germline V gene. The CDR3 extends over 14 amino acids. In DNA form, the CDR3 reads TGTGCCAGCAGTTACTTAGCAGGGACCAATGAGCAGTTCTTC. Amino acid sequence: CASSYLAGTNEQFF.

This clonotype appeared many times. The V and J genes are TRBV7-2 and TRBJ1-5, with D maybe TRBD1 (6 bases). CDR1 is SGHTA and CDR2 is FQGNSA in the germline V gene. Trimming cost V 1 base and J 0 bases, with 13 bases left between them. The CDR3 loop spans 17 amino acids. As DNA, the CDR3 is TGTGCCAGCAGCTTAGTAGGGGGTGGGGATAGCAATCAGCCCCAGCATTTT. Translated: CASSLVGGGDSNQPQHF.

The chain uses TRBV19 and TRBJ2-1; TRBD1 might be the D (5 bases). Germline CDR1 and CDR2: LNHDA and SQIVND (reference sequence). The CDR3 extends over 15 amino acids. Trimming took 1 base from V and 4 from J, leaving 11 bases between them. CDR3 bases: TGTGCCAGTAGTATAGGAGTAGGGGCATACAATGAGCAGTTCTTC. This sequence encodes CASSIGVGAYNEQFF.

This clonotype was seen at least ten times. The chain carries TRBV6-1 and TRBJ2-1; 7 bases line up with TRBD2. After removal of 8 bases from V and 5 bases from J, the junction contained 9 bases not matched to a gene. This CDR3 is built from 14 residues. CDR1 and CDR2 (germline): MNHNS, SASEGT. CDR3 sequence: CASRGSPRDNEQFF. CDR3 sequence (DNA): TGTGCCAGCCGCGGGAGCCCCCGGGACAATGAGCAGTTCTTC.

This clonotype has at least ten counts. This chain links TRBV7-2 with TRBJ2-7, with D perhaps matching TRBD1 (6 bases). Trimming stripped 5 bases from V and 0 bases from J, with 11 bases between. Germline CDR1 reads SGHTA; CDR2 reads FQGNSA. This CDR3 is built from 14 residues. CDR3 nucleotides: TGTGCCAGCAGCCTAAGACAGGCCTCCTACGAGCAGTACTTC. It is translated as CASSLRQASYEQYF.

The table lists this clonotype with a few counts. V and J are TRBV27 and TRBJ2-1; a possible D gene is TRBD2 (5 bases). The germline CDR1 and CDR2 sequences are MNHEY and SMNVEV (reference sequence). The V end lost 3 bases, the J end lost 4 bases, and 16 bases lay between the germline ends. CDR3 length equals 16 residues. Written as DNA, the CDR3 is TGTGCCAGCAGTTTTGACTCCCAGCGGCCTTACAATGAGCAGTTCTTC. Translating gives CASSFDSQRPYNEQFF.

J is TRBJ1-6 and V is TRBV28; D may be TRBD1 (5 bases). The germline V and J ends were trimmed by 6 bases and 6 bases, with 12 bases remaining between them. The CDR3 covers 14 residues. Per the germline V gene, CDR1 is MDHEN and CDR2 is SYDVKM. The CDR3 loop is CASRPGTTNSPLHF. The CDR3 region has the DNA TGTGCCAGCAGGCCCGGGACGACTAATTCACCCCTCCACTTT.

The genes are TRBV4-3 and TRBJ1-5, with 8 bases lining up with TRBD1. CDR3 length: 16 residues. V lost 0 bases, J lost 5 bases, and 6 bases stayed unmatched. Germline-derived CDR1 and CDR2 are LGHNA and YSLEER. DNA for the CDR3: TGCGCCAGCAGCCAAGATGTAGGACAGGGATATCAGCCCCAGCATTTT. This codes for CASSQDVGQGYQPQHF.

This clonotype was seen ten or more times. The chain joins TRBV7-6 to TRBJ1-1, with 8 nucleotides matching TRBD1. The trim removed 2 bases at V and 5 bases at J, leaving 7 bases unmatched. CDR3 length: 15 residues. Germline assignment: CDR1 SGHVS and CDR2 FNYEAQ. The CDR3 spells CASSLYNRGNTEAFF. The CDR3 DNA sequence: TGTGCCAGCAGCTTATATAACAGGGGGAATACTGAAGCTTTCTTT.

This clonotype has ten or more counts. Relative to the germline gene, one junction end is altered; a read error may explain this. The V gene is TRBV11-2, the J gene TRBJ2-2; no definite D call. From germline, CDR1 is SGHAT and CDR2 FQNNGV. CDR3 size: 12 residues. The CDR3 DNA is TGTGCCAGCAACTTAGGGCCCGGGGAGCTGTTTTTT. This sequence encodes CASNLGPGELFF.

The rearrangement uses TRBV6-2 or TRBV6-3 and TRBJ1-2; D unresolved. In germline, CDR1 is MNHEY, CDR2 SVGEGT. This CDR3 contains 13 residues. V lost 5 bases and J 12 bases, leaving 19 bases between the germline ends. The CDR3 DNA sequence: TGTGCCAGCAGTCCCGGAACCGCTAGAAGAGACACCTTC. Translation gives CASSPGTARRDTF.

This clonotype showed up many times. V gene TRBV2 combines with J gene TRBJ2-7; possibly TRBD1 for D (6 bases). With 5 bases removed from V and 4 bases from J, the gap between germline ends came to 12 bases. The CDR3 consists of 13 residues. The germline V gene has CDR1 SNHLY and CDR2 FYNNEI. Here the CDR3 reads CASSLQGYYEQYF. DNA of the CDR3: TGTGCCAGCAGTTTGCAGGGGTATTACGAGCAGTACTTC.

Only a few counts were recorded for this clonotype. A much bigger clone sits one base away, suggesting this may be a read error. V usage is TRBV11-1 and J usage is TRBJ2-3; maybe TRBD2 (6 bases). This CDR3 region has 16 residues. Germline assignment: CDR1 SGHAT and CDR2 FQDESV (reference sequence). V was pared by 8 bases and J by 4 bases, with 22 bases between. CDR3 DNA sequence: TGTGCCAGCGCCCCGTGGACCGGGAGTACGGCAGATACGCAGTATTTT. Protein sequence: CASAPWTGSTADTQYF.

The V gene is TRBV19, the J gene TRBJ2-1, with D possibly being TRBD2 (5 bases). V was trimmed by 0 bases and J by 8 bases, leaving 23 bases between them. This CDR3 comprises 18 residues. Germline values: CDR1 LNHDA, CDR2 SQIVND (reference sequence). CDR3 nucleotide sequence: TGTGCCAGTAGTATAGATCTTACCGGGATAACGAAGGGCGATGAGCAGTTCTTC. It encodes CASSIDLTGITKGDEQFF.

This clonotype was detected only a few times. The CDR3 protein is CASSLDIYEQFF. The CDR3 DNA follows: TGTGCCAGCAGCTTAGATATATACGAGCAGTTCTTC. V gene TRBV7-2 combines with J gene TRBJ2-1; D gene unclear. V shed 1 base and J shed 10 bases, with 8 bases lying between them. The CDR3 loop spans 12 amino acids. Germline assignment: CDR1 SGHTA and CDR2 FQGNSA.